The text below deals with one T cell receptor beta chain. These data are taken from a study of blood T cell repertoires in COVID-19. The CDR3 loop spans 15 amino acids. The germline V gene encodes CDR1 ENHRY and CDR2 SYGVKD. Losses at the gene ends were 6 bases for V and 5 bases for J; bases not matched to a gene: 7. The protocol was immunoSEQ multiplex PCR, while the TCRdb copy is restricted to in-frame clones and leaves out a portion. The sample carries 35,000 to 45,000 clones, approximately 90% recorded once. Sequencing was carried out using peripheral blood. The sequence derives from a human donor in a cohort sampled during active COVID-19. V is TRBV10-3 and J is TRBJ2-3; 11 positions agree with TRBD2. CDR3 in amino acids: CAIRQLAGAGDTQYF. The CDR3 coding sequence is TGTGCCATCAGGCAACTAGCGGGGGCGGGAGATACGCAGTATTTT.